This is a list of T cell receptor beta chains from one sample in a study of human T cells and chemical hapten exposure. TCRdb re-called the RACE reads with MiXCR, one entry per CDR3 protein. The sample includes approximately 370,000 distinct CDR3 sequences, about 5.4% seen only once; the top ten take about 8.7%. The source material was whole blood, sampled in connection with sensitization to the hapten diphenylcyclopropenone (DPC). These receptors were taken from a woman younger than 30 with alopecia areata. Some clones in this sample may be carry-over from other donors' samples. Both conserved end residues are part of each CDR3. A D gene is named only where the DNA matches it firmly. Rows may omit the clone size; those that give it use once, few, many or a size class.

abundance: -
d_gene: TRBD1
v_gene: TRBV29-1
j_gene: TRBJ2-2
CDR3aa: CSVEAFGTGHTGELFF
CDR3nt: TGCAGCGTTGAAGCCTTCGGGACAGGACACACCGGGGAGCTGTTTTTT

abundance: -
d_gene: -
v_gene: TRBV12-3/TRBV12-4
j_gene: TRBJ2-2
CDR3aa: CASSFAGATGELFF
CDR3nt: TGTGCCAGCAGTTTTGCCGGGGCCACCGGGGAGCTGTTTTTT

abundance: few
d_gene: -
v_gene: TRBV20-1
j_gene: TRBJ2-4
CDR3aa: CSASWGNIQYF
CDR3nt: TGCAGTGCTAGTTGGGGAAACATTCAGTACTTC

abundance: many
d_gene: -
v_gene: TRBV29-1
j_gene: TRBJ1-1
CDR3aa: CSVGPRRAEAFF
CDR3nt: TGCAGCGTTGGGCCTCGGAGGGCTGAAGCTTTCTTT

abundance: -
d_gene: TRBD1
v_gene: TRBV29-1
j_gene: TRBJ2-5
CDR3aa: CSVDHGQGQGETQYF
CDR3nt: TGCAGCGTTGACCACGGGCAGGGACAGGGAGAGACCCAGTACTTC

abundance: many
d_gene: -
v_gene: TRBV6-1
j_gene: TRBJ2-7
CDR3aa: CASSAYEQYF
CDR3nt: TGTGCCAGCAGCGCATACGAGCAGTACTTC

abundance: few
d_gene: -
v_gene: TRBV27
j_gene: TRBJ1-6
CDR3aa: CASNHLAGIYNSPLHF
CDR3nt: TGTGCCAGCAACCACCTGGCCGGCATCTATAATTCACCCCTCCACTTT

abundance: few
d_gene: TRBD1
v_gene: TRBV20-1
j_gene: TRBJ1-1
CDR3aa: CSARASQGANTEAFF
CDR3nt: TGCAGTGCTAGAGCCTCCCAGGGGGCGAACACTGAAGCTTTCTTT

abundance: many
d_gene: -
v_gene: TRBV7-2
j_gene: TRBJ2-5
CDR3aa: CASSLAWIQETQYF
CDR3nt: TGTGCCAGCAGCTTAGCGTGGATACAAGAGACCCAGTACTTC

abundance: many
d_gene: TRBD1
v_gene: TRBV4-1
j_gene: TRBJ1-5
CDR3aa: CASSQVTTGSNQPQHF
CDR3nt: TGCGCCAGCAGCCAAGTTACGACAGGGAGCAATCAGCCCCAGCATTTT

abundance: many
d_gene: -
v_gene: TRBV4-2
j_gene: TRBJ2-3
CDR3aa: CASSQERAYTDTQYF
CDR3nt: TGTGCCAGCAGCCAGGAGCGGGCTTACACAGATACGCAGTATTTT

abundance: few
d_gene: -
v_gene: TRBV4-2
j_gene: TRBJ1-1
CDR3aa: CASSQALDTEAFF
CDR3nt: TGTGCCAGCAGCCAAGCTCTCGACACTGAAGCTTTCTTT

abundance: -
d_gene: -
v_gene: TRBV18
j_gene: TRBJ2-7
CDR3aa: CASSPLPGQLYEQYF
CDR3nt: TGTGCCAGCTCACCCCTACCGGGACAACTCTACGAGCAGTACTTC

abundance: -
d_gene: -
v_gene: TRBV3-1
j_gene: TRBJ2-7
CDR3aa: CASSRVGYEQYF
CDR3nt: TGTGCCAGCAGCCGAGTTGGTTACGAGCAGTACTTC

abundance: few
d_gene: -
v_gene: TRBV12-3/TRBV12-4
j_gene: TRBJ2-4
CDR3aa: CASSFTPGEGYF
CDR3nt: TGTGCCAGCAGTTTTACGCCGGGGGAAGGGTACTTC

abundance: few
d_gene: -
v_gene: TRBV7-9
j_gene: TRBJ2-5
CDR3aa: CASSTEVPGEETQYF
CDR3nt: TGTGCCAGCAGCACCGAGGTTCCAGGGGAAGAGACCCAGTACTTC

abundance: many
d_gene: -
v_gene: TRBV29-1
j_gene: TRBJ2-3
CDR3aa: CSVARLGDTQYF
CDR3nt: TGCAGCGTAGCGAGACTGGGAGATACGCAGTATTTT

abundance: -
d_gene: -
v_gene: TRBV11-2
j_gene: TRBJ1-1
CDR3aa: CASSSIREENTEAFF
CDR3nt: TGTGCCAGCAGCTCAATCAGGGAAGAGAACACTGAAGCTTTCTTT

abundance: few
d_gene: TRBD1
v_gene: TRBV7-8
j_gene: TRBJ1-6
CDR3aa: CASSFSQGALMALHF
CDR3nt: TGTGCCAGCAGCTTTTCGCAGGGGGCCCTTATGGCCCTCCACTTT

abundance: many
d_gene: TRBD2
v_gene: TRBV2
j_gene: TRBJ2-5
CDR3aa: CASSRDYQQETQYF
CDR3nt: TGTGCCAGCAGCCGGGACTACCAACAAGAGACCCAGTACTTC

abundance: many
d_gene: -
v_gene: TRBV18
j_gene: TRBJ2-3
CDR3aa: CASSPRKDYSTDTQYF
CDR3nt: TGTGCCAGCTCACCACGTAAAGACTATAGCACAGATACGCAGTATTTT

abundance: -
d_gene: -
v_gene: TRBV7-2
j_gene: TRBJ1-5
CDR3aa: CASSLAGGRNNQPQHF
CDR3nt: TGTGCCAGCAGCTTAGCGGGGGGACGGAACAATCAGCCCCAGCATTTT

abundance: -
d_gene: -
v_gene: TRBV7-9
j_gene: TRBJ1-3
CDR3aa: CASSLNLWASGNTIYF
CDR3nt: TGTGCCAGCAGCTTAAATCTTTGGGCATCTGGAAACACCATATATTTT

abundance: few
d_gene: -
v_gene: TRBV29-1
j_gene: TRBJ2-7
CDR3aa: CSVEVPRRPYEQYF
CDR3nt: TGCAGCGTTGAAGTGCCCAGGAGGCCCTACGAGCAGTACTTC

abundance: many
d_gene: -
v_gene: TRBV2
j_gene: TRBJ1-6
CDR3aa: CASIGDHSSPLHF
CDR3nt: TGTGCCAGCATCGGAGATCATAGCTCACCCCTCCACTTT

abundance: many
d_gene: TRBD2
v_gene: TRBV7-6
j_gene: TRBJ2-3
CDR3aa: CASSPRLAGLPDTQYF
CDR3nt: TGTGCCAGCAGCCCGCGACTAGCGGGGTTGCCAGATACGCAGTATTTT

abundance: few
d_gene: -
v_gene: TRBV4-2
j_gene: TRBJ1-1
CDR3aa: CASSQDPTLNTEAFF
CDR3nt: TGTGCCAGCAGCCAAGATCCGACTCTGAACACTGAAGCTTTCTTT

abundance: many
d_gene: TRBD1
v_gene: TRBV4-1
j_gene: TRBJ1-2
CDR3aa: CASSHQGAGYGYTF
CDR3nt: TGCGCCAGCAGCCATCAGGGGGCCGGCTATGGCTACACCTTC

abundance: few
d_gene: TRBD2
v_gene: TRBV6-2/TRBV6-3
j_gene: TRBJ2-1
CDR3aa: CASRPSGVPYNEQFF
CDR3nt: TGTGCCAGCAGGCCTAGCGGGGTACCCTACAATGAGCAGTTCTTC

abundance: -
d_gene: TRBD2
v_gene: TRBV10-3
j_gene: TRBJ2-1
CDR3aa: CATAPAGVVNEQFF
CDR3nt: TGTGCCACCGCCCCAGCGGGGGTTGTCAATGAGCAGTTCTTC

abundance: many
d_gene: -
v_gene: TRBV6-5
j_gene: TRBJ1-2
CDR3aa: CASSFLTPVANYGYTF
CDR3nt: TGTGCCAGCAGTTTCCTGACCCCGGTCGCTAACTATGGCTACACCTTC

abundance: many
d_gene: TRBD1
v_gene: TRBV7-2
j_gene: TRBJ1-1
CDR3aa: CASSLTGGRSEAFF
CDR3nt: TGTGCCAGCAGCTTAACAGGGGGTCGATCTGAAGCTTTCTTT

abundance: many
d_gene: -
v_gene: TRBV12-3/TRBV12-4
j_gene: TRBJ1-4
CDR3aa: CASSDVTNEKLFF
CDR3nt: TGTGCCAGCAGCGACGTAACTAATGAAAAACTGTTTTTT

abundance: few
d_gene: -
v_gene: TRBV20-1
j_gene: TRBJ1-4
CDR3aa: CSASHRKVYEKLFF
CDR3nt: TGCAGTGCTAGTCACAGGAAAGTTTATGAAAAACTGTTTTTT

abundance: many
d_gene: -
v_gene: TRBV10-3
j_gene: TRBJ1-4
CDR3aa: CAIRTIESEKLFF
CDR3nt: TGTGCCATCCGGACGATAGAAAGTGAAAAACTGTTTTTT

abundance: many
d_gene: -
v_gene: TRBV4-3
j_gene: TRBJ1-4
CDR3aa: CASSRELPNEKLFF
CDR3nt: TGCGCCAGCAGCCGCGAACTGCCTAATGAAAAACTGTTTTTT

abundance: many
d_gene: -
v_gene: TRBV29-1
j_gene: TRBJ2-5
CDR3aa: CSVDPRQATLETQYF
CDR3nt: TGCAGCGTTGACCCGAGGCAGGCGACACTAGAGACCCAGTACTTC

abundance: -
d_gene: -
v_gene: TRBV6-1
j_gene: TRBJ2-3
CDR3aa: CASSEAARYEPMTDTQYF
CDR3nt: TGTGCCAGCAGTGAAGCCGCCCGCTACGAGCCTATGACAGATACGCAGTATTTT

abundance: -
d_gene: -
v_gene: TRBV7-2
j_gene: TRBJ1-1
CDR3aa: CASSLLMTGTEAFF
CDR3nt: TGTGCCAGCAGCTTATTAATGACGGGGACTGAAGCTTTCTTT

abundance: many
d_gene: -
v_gene: TRBV7-2
j_gene: TRBJ1-5
CDR3aa: CASSLVGRRGADQPQHF
CDR3nt: TGTGCCAGCAGCTTAGTCGGACGCAGGGGAGCGGATCAGCCCCAGCATTTT

abundance: few
d_gene: -
v_gene: TRBV20-1
j_gene: TRBJ2-2
CDR3aa: CSAPGVDTNTGELFF
CDR3nt: TGCAGTGCTCCTGGGGTGGATACGAACACCGGGGAGCTGTTTTTT

abundance: few
d_gene: -
v_gene: TRBV18
j_gene: TRBJ2-3
CDR3aa: CASSPPAATSTDTQYF
CDR3nt: TGTGCCAGCTCACCCCCGGCAGCTACCAGCACAGATACGCAGTATTTT

abundance: few
d_gene: -
v_gene: TRBV4-1
j_gene: TRBJ2-4
CDR3aa: CASSQGRTGPLAKNIQYF
CDR3nt: TGCGCCAGCAGCCAAGGACGAACGGGACCCTTGGCCAAAAACATTCAGTACTTC

abundance: few
d_gene: -
v_gene: TRBV4-1
j_gene: TRBJ2-5
CDR3aa: CASSQDGWRQETQYF
CDR3nt: TGCGCCAGCAGCCAAGATGGCTGGCGACAAGAGACCCAGTACTTC

abundance: many
d_gene: -
v_gene: TRBV29-1
j_gene: TRBJ1-2
CDR3aa: CSVGENYGYTF
CDR3nt: TGCAGCGTTGGGGAGAACTATGGCTACACCTTC

abundance: few
d_gene: -
v_gene: TRBV9
j_gene: TRBJ1-6
CDR3aa: CASSSGTGVGSYNSPLHF
CDR3nt: TGTGCCAGCAGCTCCGGAACTGGGGTGGGGTCCTATAATTCACCCCTCCACTTT

abundance: few
d_gene: -
v_gene: TRBV6-2/TRBV6-3
j_gene: TRBJ2-1
CDR3aa: CASSYSLQNYNEQFF
CDR3nt: TGTGCCAGCAGTTACTCTCTACAGAACTACAATGAGCAGTTCTTC

abundance: few
d_gene: -
v_gene: TRBV20-1
j_gene: TRBJ2-7
CDR3aa: CSASRGRQYEQYF
CDR3nt: TGCAGTGCTAGCCGGGGGCGTCAGTACGAGCAGTACTTC

abundance: -
d_gene: -
v_gene: TRBV21-1
j_gene: TRBJ1-1
CDR3aa: CASSKTRGRFRYTEAFF
CDR3nt: TGTGCCAGCAGCAAAACCAGGGGGCGATTCAGGTACACTGAAGCTTTCTTT

abundance: many
d_gene: -
v_gene: TRBV3-1
j_gene: TRBJ2-7
CDR3aa: CASSPYGGAYYEQYF
CDR3nt: TGTGCCAGCAGCCCCTACGGGGGCGCCTACTACGAGCAGTACTTC

abundance: many
d_gene: -
v_gene: TRBV7-8
j_gene: TRBJ2-7
CDR3aa: CASSWTRMGEQYF
CDR3nt: TGTGCCAGCAGCTGGACTCGGATGGGAGAGCAGTACTTC

abundance: few
d_gene: -
v_gene: TRBV6-2/TRBV6-3
j_gene: TRBJ2-1
CDR3aa: CASSYTAGVQKTFSEQFF
CDR3nt: TGTGCCAGCAGTTACACCGCCGGAGTACAGAAAACATTCAGTGAGCAGTTCTTC

abundance: many
d_gene: TRBD1
v_gene: TRBV20-1
j_gene: TRBJ1-5
CDR3aa: CSARGAQGAGSNQPQHF
CDR3nt: TGCAGTGCTAGAGGGGCCCAGGGGGCCGGCAGCAATCAGCCCCAGCATTTT

abundance: -
d_gene: -
v_gene: TRBV18
j_gene: TRBJ2-7
CDR3aa: CASSPPGGLTYEQYF
CDR3nt: TGTGCCAGCTCACCACCCGGGGGGCTCACCTACGAGCAGTACTTC

abundance: many
d_gene: -
v_gene: TRBV7-2
j_gene: TRBJ1-2
CDR3aa: CASSLAPALNYGYTF
CDR3nt: TGTGCCAGCAGCTTAGCGCCCGCCCTTAACTATGGCTACACCTTC

abundance: few
d_gene: -
v_gene: TRBV27
j_gene: TRBJ2-5
CDR3aa: CASSFLSASGPKTQYF
CDR3nt: TGTGCCAGCAGTTTCCTGAGTGCTTCGGGGCCGAAGACCCAGTACTTC

abundance: many
d_gene: -
v_gene: TRBV12-3/TRBV12-4
j_gene: TRBJ2-7
CDR3aa: CASSSRLVYEQYF
CDR3nt: TGTGCCAGCAGCTCTCGACTAGTTTACGAGCAGTACTTC

abundance: -
d_gene: -
v_gene: TRBV6-1
j_gene: TRBJ1-5
CDR3aa: CASTTGFNQPQHF
CDR3nt: TGTGCCAGCACCACAGGGTTTAATCAGCCCCAGCATTTT

abundance: few
d_gene: -
v_gene: TRBV29-1
j_gene: TRBJ1-1
CDR3aa: CSVDSPGAQRTEAFF
CDR3nt: TGCAGCGTTGACTCCCCAGGGGCGCAGAGGACTGAAGCTTTCTTT

abundance: many
d_gene: -
v_gene: TRBV6-1
j_gene: TRBJ1-5
CDR3aa: CASSDRYSQHF
CDR3nt: TGTGCCAGCAGTGATCGGTACTCCCAGCATTTT